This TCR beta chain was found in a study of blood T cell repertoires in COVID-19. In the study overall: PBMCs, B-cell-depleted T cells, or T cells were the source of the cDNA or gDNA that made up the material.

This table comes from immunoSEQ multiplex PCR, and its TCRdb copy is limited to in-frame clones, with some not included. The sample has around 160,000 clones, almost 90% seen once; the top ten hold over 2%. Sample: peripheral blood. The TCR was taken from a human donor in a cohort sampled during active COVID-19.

The CDR3, as DNA: TGTGCCAGCAGCCTAGGGGGGACAGGGAGGGATACGCAGTATTTT. The encoded protein is CASSLGGTGRDTQYF. The chain recombines TRBV6-5 with TRBJ2-3; TRBD1 matches at 9 bases. V lost 6 bases and J lost 6; bases outside the gene matches: 10. The CDR3 covers 15 residues. CDR1 is MNHEY, CDR2 SVGAGI, per germline.